These T cell receptor beta chains were read from a single sample in a study of OX40 agonist ivuxolimab in advanced cancers. Libraries were prepared by immunoSEQ multiplex PCR; TCRdb keeps only in-frame clonotypes and omits some of them. This table holds approximately 77,000 clones, about nine tenths found once. The specimen was CD4+ or CD8+ T cells sorted from blood, collected in a trial of the OX40 agonist ivuxolimab. These receptor sequences come from an adult with an advanced solid tumor such as melanoma, head and neck, liver or kidney cancer. Each CDR3 is given with its conserved first and last residue. D genes are given only for firm matches. Not all rows give a size; the values are once, few, many and, for expanded clones, a class.

J gene: TRBJ1-1; D gene: -; clone size: -; CDR3 length: 14; V gene: TRBV7-6; CDR3 protein: CASSPRVRPTEAFF; CDR3 DNA: TGTGCCAGCAGCCCCAGGGTCCGGCCCACTGAAGCTTTCTTT
J gene: TRBJ1-1; D gene: TRBD1; clone size: -; CDR3 length: 15; V gene: TRBV30; CDR3 protein: CAWNLGTGPNTEAFF; CDR3 DNA: TGTGCCTGGAACCTTGGGACAGGCCCGAACACTGAAGCTTTCTTT
J gene: TRBJ2-7; D gene: TRBD1; clone size: -; CDR3 length: 16; V gene: TRBV4-1; CDR3 protein: CASSHITGTEGSEQYF; CDR3 DNA: TGCGCCAGCAGCCACATCACCGGGACAGAGGGATCCGAGCAGTACTTC
J gene: TRBJ2-2; D gene: TRBD2; clone size: -; CDR3 length: 16; V gene: TRBV13; CDR3 protein: CASSLDSGVEPWELFF; CDR3 DNA: TGTGCCAGCAGCTTAGACAGCGGGGTCGAACCTTGGGAGCTGTTTTTT
J gene: TRBJ1-2; D gene: TRBD1; clone size: once; CDR3 length: 13; V gene: TRBV5-4; CDR3 protein: CASSDRGNYGYTF; CDR3 DNA: TGTGCCAGCAGTGACAGGGGAAACTATGGCTACACCTTC
J gene: TRBJ1-5; D gene: -; clone size: -; CDR3 length: 15; V gene: TRBV6-1; CDR3 protein: CASSPPGWENQPQHF; CDR3 DNA: TGTGCCAGCAGTCCACCTGGATGGGAAAATCAGCCCCAGCATTTT
J gene: TRBJ2-5; D gene: -; clone size: -; CDR3 length: 14; V gene: TRBV9; CDR3 protein: CASSEGDALETQYF; CDR3 DNA: TGTGCCAGCAGCGAGGGAGACGCCTTGGAGACCCAGTACTTC
J gene: TRBJ2-7; D gene: -; clone size: -; CDR3 length: 13; V gene: TRBV27; CDR3 protein: CASSLGQMYEQYF; CDR3 DNA: TGTGCCAGCAGTTTGGGGCAGATGTACGAGCAGTACTTC
J gene: TRBJ2-7; D gene: -; clone size: -; CDR3 length: 12; V gene: TRBV10-2; CDR3 protein: CASSGGADEQYF; CDR3 DNA: TGCGCCAGCAGCGGCGGGGCCGACGAGCAGTACTTC
J gene: TRBJ2-7; D gene: -; clone size: -; CDR3 length: 14; V gene: TRBV5-5; CDR3 protein: CASSLWTETYEQYF; CDR3 DNA: TGTGCCAGCAGCTTGTGGACAGAGACCTACGAGCAGTACTTC
J gene: TRBJ2-7; D gene: TRBD1; clone size: -; CDR3 length: 16; V gene: TRBV4-3; CDR3 protein: CASSQDGTGVSYEQYF; CDR3 DNA: TGCGCCAGCAGCCAAGATGGGACAGGGGTTTCCTACGAGCAGTACTTC
J gene: TRBJ1-2; D gene: -; clone size: -; CDR3 length: 14; V gene: TRBV6-5; CDR3 protein: CASSYSPSYYGYTF; CDR3 DNA: TGTGCCAGCAGTTACTCGCCAAGTTACTATGGCTACACCTTC
J gene: TRBJ2-3; D gene: -; clone size: few; CDR3 length: 13; V gene: TRBV6-5; CDR3 protein: CASSYSLVDTQYF; CDR3 DNA: TGTGCCAGCAGTTATTCACTAGTAGATACGCAGTATTTT
J gene: TRBJ2-1; D gene: -; clone size: -; CDR3 length: 16; V gene: TRBV29-1; CDR3 protein: CSVEVWGDGSYNEQFF; CDR3 DNA: TGCAGCGTTGAAGTTTGGGGTGATGGGTCCTACAATGAGCAGTTCTTC
J gene: TRBJ2-7; D gene: TRBD1; clone size: once; CDR3 length: 15; V gene: TRBV6-1; CDR3 protein: CASSETGQGLWEQYF; CDR3 DNA: TGTGCCAGCAGTGAGACGGGACAGGGGCTTTGGGAGCAGTACTTC
J gene: TRBJ2-3; D gene: TRBD1; clone size: once; CDR3 length: 16; V gene: TRBV27; CDR3 protein: CASSLGTGSTTDTQYF; CDR3 DNA: TGTGCCAGCAGTTTAGGGACAGGTAGTACCACAGATACGCAGTATTTT
J gene: TRBJ2-7; D gene: TRBD1; clone size: -; CDR3 length: 16; V gene: TRBV5-4; CDR3 protein: CASSLGTGGAEGEQYF; CDR3 DNA: TGTGCCAGCAGCTTGGGGACAGGGGGCGCAGAAGGCGAGCAGTACTTC
J gene: TRBJ2-1; D gene: -; clone size: -; CDR3 length: 16; V gene: TRBV9; CDR3 protein: CASSTLVSGLYNEQFF; CDR3 DNA: TGTGCCAGCAGCACCCTTGTCAGCGGTCTTTACAATGAGCAGTTCTTC
J gene: TRBJ1-2; D gene: -; clone size: -; CDR3 length: 15; V gene: TRBV7-9; CDR3 protein: CASSLVDATNYGYTF; CDR3 DNA: TGTGCCAGCAGCTTAGTAGACGCTACTAACTATGGCTACACCTTC
J gene: TRBJ2-3; D gene: TRBD2; clone size: -; CDR3 length: 16; V gene: TRBV4-1; CDR3 protein: CASSQTAGGPSDTQYF; CDR3 DNA: TGCGCCAGCAGCCAAACCGCGGGGGGGCCCTCAGATACGCAGTATTTT
J gene: TRBJ2-1; D gene: TRBD1; clone size: -; CDR3 length: 13; V gene: TRBV7-3; CDR3 protein: CASSPGQGVEQFF; CDR3 DNA: TGTGCCAGCAGCCCGGGACAGGGAGTTGAGCAGTTCTTC
J gene: TRBJ2-5; D gene: -; clone size: -; CDR3 length: 16; V gene: TRBV4-1; CDR3 protein: CASSHPPTGSPETQYF; CDR3 DNA: TGCGCCAGCAGCCACCCTCCTACAGGGTCTCCAGAGACCCAGTACTTC
J gene: TRBJ1-1; D gene: -; clone size: -; CDR3 length: 14; V gene: TRBV11-3; CDR3 protein: CASNPPGRDTEAFF; CDR3 DNA: TGTGCCAGCAACCCCCCGGGCAGGGACACTGAAGCTTTCTTT
J gene: TRBJ1-1; D gene: -; clone size: -; CDR3 length: 16; V gene: TRBV9; CDR3 protein: CASSAGVSQTNTEAFF; CDR3 DNA: TGTGCCAGCAGCGCCGGGGTTTCGCAGACGAACACTGAAGCTTTCTTT
J gene: TRBJ2-7; D gene: TRBD1; clone size: -; CDR3 length: 13; V gene: TRBV30; CDR3 protein: CAWGPTGVGEQYF; CDR3 DNA: TGTGCCTGGGGACCGACAGGGGTGGGCGAGCAGTACTTC
J gene: TRBJ2-7; D gene: -; clone size: -; CDR3 length: 16; V gene: TRBV4-2; CDR3 protein: CASSQEGQGGAYEQYF; CDR3 DNA: TGTGCCAGCAGCCAAGAAGGGCAGGGGGGGGCCTACGAGCAGTACTTC
J gene: TRBJ1-1; D gene: -; clone size: -; CDR3 length: 13; V gene: TRBV9; CDR3 protein: CASSVTTNTEAFF; CDR3 DNA: TGTGCCAGCAGCGTGACGACGAACACTGAAGCTTTCTTT
J gene: TRBJ2-7; D gene: -; clone size: -; CDR3 length: 12; V gene: TRBV11-1; CDR3 protein: CASSLPGYEQYF; CDR3 DNA: TGTGCCAGCAGCTTACCGGGTTACGAGCAGTACTTC
J gene: TRBJ2-7; D gene: TRBD2; clone size: -; CDR3 length: 14; V gene: TRBV7-2; CDR3 protein: CASSALAGPYEQYF; CDR3 DNA: TGTGCCAGCAGCGCTCTAGCGGGGCCCTACGAGCAGTACTTC
J gene: TRBJ2-7; D gene: TRBD1; clone size: -; CDR3 length: 15; V gene: TRBV13; CDR3 protein: CASSLVGTGGYEQYF; CDR3 DNA: TGTGCCAGCAGCTTAGTAGGTACAGGGGGGTATGAGCAGTACTTC
J gene: TRBJ2-4; D gene: -; clone size: once; CDR3 length: 12; V gene: TRBV7-9; CDR3 protein: CASSLRPLEQYF; CDR3 DNA: TGTGCCAGCAGCTTACGCCCCCTGGAACAGTACTTC
J gene: TRBJ2-1; D gene: TRBD1; clone size: -; CDR3 length: 15; V gene: TRBV10-3; CDR3 protein: CAIRKGTGVDNEQFF; CDR3 DNA: TGTGCCATCAGGAAAGGGACAGGGGTCGACAATGAGCAGTTCTTC
J gene: TRBJ2-7; D gene: -; clone size: -; CDR3 length: 15; V gene: TRBV5-4; CDR3 protein: CASSLAPGAGYEQYF; CDR3 DNA: TGTGCCAGCAGCTTGGCGCCGGGGGCCGGGTACGAGCAGTACTTC
J gene: TRBJ1-2; D gene: -; clone size: -; CDR3 length: 13; V gene: TRBV5-1; CDR3 protein: CASSGLGGSGYTF; CDR3 DNA: TGCGCCAGCAGCGGGCTCGGGGGGAGTGGCTACACCTTC
J gene: TRBJ2-5; D gene: TRBD2; clone size: -; CDR3 length: 14; V gene: TRBV27; CDR3 protein: CASSVLAGAAAQYF; CDR3 DNA: TGTGCCAGCAGTGTACTAGCGGGGGCCGCGGCCCAGTACTTC
J gene: TRBJ2-1; D gene: -; clone size: -; CDR3 length: 11; V gene: TRBV4-3; CDR3 protein: CASSQGGEQFF; CDR3 DNA: TGCGCCAGCAGCCAAGGGGGTGAGCAGTTCTTC
J gene: TRBJ1-2; D gene: TRBD1; clone size: -; CDR3 length: 14; V gene: TRBV2; CDR3 protein: CASSPGTGIYGYTF; CDR3 DNA: TGTGCCAGCAGCCCAGGGACAGGGATATATGGCTACACCTTC
J gene: TRBJ1-1; D gene: -; clone size: -; CDR3 length: 13; V gene: TRBV27; CDR3 protein: CASSFSMGTEAFF; CDR3 DNA: TGTGCCAGCAGTTTTTCAATGGGGACTGAAGCTTTCTTT
J gene: TRBJ2-2; D gene: -; clone size: -; CDR3 length: 12; V gene: TRBV5-4; CDR3 protein: CASAQGAGELFF; CDR3 DNA: TGTGCCAGCGCCCAAGGGGCCGGGGAGCTGTTTTTT
J gene: TRBJ1-2; D gene: TRBD1; clone size: -; CDR3 length: 14; V gene: TRBV7-9; CDR3 protein: CASGWGTVKYGYTF; CDR3 DNA: TGTGCCAGCGGCTGGGGGACAGTCAAATATGGCTACACCTTC
J gene: TRBJ2-1; D gene: TRBD2; clone size: -; CDR3 length: 14; V gene: TRBV4-3; CDR3 protein: CASSQGLAVNEQFF; CDR3 DNA: TGCGCCAGCAGCCAAGGACTAGCGGTCAATGAGCAGTTCTTC
J gene: TRBJ1-5; D gene: -; clone size: few; CDR3 length: 15; V gene: TRBV7-8; CDR3 protein: CASSREGGAAQPQHF; CDR3 DNA: TGTGCCAGCAGCCGCGAAGGGGGGGCAGCTCAGCCCCAGCATTTT
J gene: TRBJ2-1; D gene: -; clone size: once; CDR3 length: 14; V gene: TRBV2; CDR3 protein: CASSDSGSYNEQFF; CDR3 DNA: TGTGCCAGCAGTGACAGCGGCTCCTACAATGAGCAGTTCTTC
J gene: TRBJ2-7; D gene: TRBD1; clone size: -; CDR3 length: 15; V gene: TRBV13; CDR3 protein: CASSADRGGSYEQYF; CDR3 DNA: TGTGCCAGCAGCGCTGACAGGGGGGGTTCCTACGAGCAGTACTTC
J gene: TRBJ2-7; D gene: TRBD1; clone size: -; CDR3 length: 15; V gene: TRBV2; CDR3 protein: CASGASTQGVTEQYF; CDR3 DNA: TGTGCCAGCGGCGCCAGTACTCAGGGGGTGACCGAGCAGTACTTC
J gene: TRBJ1-6; D gene: -; clone size: -; CDR3 length: 14; V gene: TRBV2; CDR3 protein: CASKEDGYNSPLHF; CDR3 DNA: TGTGCCAGCAAAGAGGATGGGTATAATTCACCCCTCCACTTT
J gene: TRBJ2-7; D gene: -; clone size: -; CDR3 length: 15; V gene: TRBV27; CDR3 protein: CASSLLGVEDGEQYF; CDR3 DNA: TGTGCCAGCAGTTTACTGGGGGTTGAGGATGGGGAGCAGTACTTC
J gene: TRBJ1-3; D gene: -; clone size: -; CDR3 length: 13; V gene: TRBV5-1; CDR3 protein: CASSLSSGNTIYF; CDR3 DNA: TGCGCCAGCAGCTTGAGCTCTGGAAACACCATATATTTT
J gene: TRBJ2-3; D gene: TRBD2; clone size: -; CDR3 length: 14; V gene: TRBV5-4; CDR3 protein: CASSLSGEADTQYF; CDR3 DNA: TGTGCCAGCAGCCTTAGCGGGGAGGCAGATACGCAGTATTTT
J gene: TRBJ1-6; D gene: -; clone size: -; CDR3 length: 13; V gene: TRBV11-2; CDR3 protein: CASSLGGYSPLHF; CDR3 DNA: TGTGCCAGCAGCTTAGGAGGGTATTCACCCCTCCACTTT
J gene: TRBJ2-3; D gene: TRBD2; clone size: -; CDR3 length: 14; V gene: TRBV5-4; CDR3 protein: CASRAGEYTDTQYF; CDR3 DNA: TGTGCCAGCCGAGCGGGGGAGTACACAGATACGCAGTATTTT
J gene: TRBJ2-3; D gene: TRBD1; clone size: -; CDR3 length: 16; V gene: TRBV5-1; CDR3 protein: CASSSYRDRGADTQYF; CDR3 DNA: TGCGCCAGCAGCTCCTACCGGGACAGGGGAGCAGATACGCAGTATTTT
J gene: TRBJ2-2; D gene: -; clone size: once; CDR3 length: 13; V gene: TRBV30; CDR3 protein: CALGPSRTGELFF; CDR3 DNA: TGTGCCCTGGGCCCTTCGAGGACCGGGGAGCTGTTTTTT